One sample yielded the 3 T cell receptor beta chains listed below, sequenced in a study of regulatory T cells in long-lasting Graves disease. This sample's time point: persistent/refractory GD, antithyroid drugs over 5 years with positive TRAb. Extracted RNA from PBMCs served as the source of the TCR library. Assembly of TCR beta libraries relied on iRepertoire HTBI primers together with Arm-PCR of CDR3 regions. A single record per CDR3 protein comes from TCRdb applying MiXCR to the multiplex PCR reads. The table shows roughly 450,000 distinct CDR3 sequences, with about 20% occurring only once. The sequenced sample was peripheral blood mononuclear cells (PBMCs), obtained when the disease was refractory, from a patient treated with antithyroid drugs. The receptors derive from a female donor with Graves disease.

This clonotype was recorded many times. The rearrangement links TRBV6-5 to TRBJ1-1; a possible D gene is TRBD1 (5 bases). V was pared by 0 bases and J by 7 bases, with 15 bases between. Germline V gene sequence: CDR1 MNHEY, CDR2 SVGAGI. This CDR3 is built from 15 residues. The DNA for the CDR3 is TGTGCCAGCAGTTACTCGAGGTCAGGGTTGCGTGAAGCTTTCTTT. It specifies CASSYSRSGLREAFF.

A few counts support this clonotype. The V and J genes are TRBV20-1 and TRBJ1-1, with 10 bases identical to TRBD1. Germline assignment: CDR1 DFQATT and CDR2 SNEGSKA (reference sequence). The CDR3 contains 13 residues. V shed 6 bases, J shed 4 bases, and the junction held 5 bases outside the gene matches. The CDR3 DNA is TGCAGTGCCAAGGGACAGGGGAGCACTGAAGCTTTCTTT. As protein: CSAKGQGSTEAFF.

This clonotype was observed a handful of times. The chain uses TRBV9 and TRBJ2-7; D may be TRBD2 (7 bases). Trimming removed 2 bases from V and 4 bases from J, with 22 bases in between. The germline V gene encodes CDR1 SGDLS and CDR2 YYNGEE. There are 17 residues in the CDR3. The CDR3 DNA is TGTGCCAGCAGCGTTTGGAAGGAAGGGGGGGGTATTTACGAGCAGTACTTC. The encoded protein is CASSVWKEGGGIYEQYF.